Below, 28 T cell receptor beta chains from the same sample are listed, as sequenced in a study of T cell responses to AZD1222 COVID-19 vaccine. Libraries were prepared by immunoSEQ multiplex PCR; TCRdb keeps only in-frame clonotypes and omits some of them. The sample lists about 42,000 clones, roughly 88% occurring once. The sequences come from peripheral blood, collected 28 days after the second AZD1222 dose. The source of these receptors is an adult who received the AZD1222 COVID-19 vaccine.

In this sample, this clone turned up a few times. The junction shows a germline mismatch at one end, possibly a read error. V usage is TRBV2 and J usage is TRBJ2-7; 8 nucleotides line up with TRBD1. CDR3 size: 14 residues. Germline V gene lookup returns CDR1 SNHLY and CDR2 FYNNEI. DNA for the CDR3: TGTGCCAGGAGTGCCGGGACAGGCACCTACGAGCAGTACTTC. Protein sequence: CARSAGTGTYEQYF.

The chain has TRBV5-1 and TRBJ1-1; perhaps TRBD1 as D (6 bases). Germline CDR1 SGHRS, CDR2 YFSETQ. The CDR3 length is 17 residues. V was trimmed by 3 bases and J by 6 bases, leaving 24 bases between them. The CDR3 coding sequence is TGCGCCAGCAGCTGGGACCCCCCTGTTCAGGGGAGGTCTGAAGCTTTCTTT. Translated, it gives CASSWDPPVQGRSEAFF.

The chain employs TRBV11-2 and TRBJ1-5; possibly TRBD1 for D (6 bases). The CDR3 length is 14 residues. Trimming removed 5 bases from V and 6 bases from J, with 14 bases in between. CDR1 SGHAT and CDR2 FQNNGV come from the germline V gene. The CDR3 sequence: CASSKGQGPQPQHF. The CDR3 DNA follows: TGTGCCAGCAGCAAGGGACAAGGGCCTCAGCCCCAGCATTTT.

CDR3 amino acids: CASGYIHYGYTF. In DNA form, the CDR3 reads TGTGCCAGCGGGTATATTCACTATGGCTACACCTTC. The chain uses TRBV28 and TRBJ1-2; D is undetermined. Trimming took 8 bases from V and 3 from J, leaving 10 bases between them. From germline, CDR1 is MDHEN and CDR2 SYDVKM. The CDR3 length is 12 residues.

This clone has only one observation. The rearrangement uses TRBV7-6 and TRBJ1-6; D remains ambiguous. The CDR3 runs 16 residues. Deletions cut 2 bases from V and 7 bases from J, with 15 bases between. Germline-derived CDR1 and CDR2 are SGHVS and FNYEAQ. As DNA, the CDR3 is TGTGCCAGCAGCTTACTCTCAGGCCCCAAGAATTCACCCCTCCACTTT. It translates to CASSLLSGPKNSPLHF.

This clone is medium-sized (0.01 to 0.1%) by share. This sequence joins TRBV3-1 (or the pseudogene TRBV3-2) and TRBJ2-1; 7 bases are shared with TRBD1. CDR1 is LGHDT and CDR2 is YNNKEL in the germline V gene (reference sequence). This CDR3 spans 16 amino acids. V gave up 1 base and J gave up 10 bases; unmatched junction bases: 13. DNA of the CDR3: TGTGCCAGCAGCCAAGTCCGGGACAGCGCTTTCGGAGAGCAGTTCTTC. The encoded protein is CASSQVRDSAFGEQFF.

V gene TRBV11-2 combines with J gene TRBJ2-7, with TRBD1 identical over 7 bases. This CDR3 contains 14 residues. Per germline, CDR1 SGHAT and CDR2 FQNNGV. The V gene end was trimmed by 7 bases and the J gene end by 4 bases; junction bases not matched to a gene: 10. The CDR3 DNA reads TGTGCCAGCACCCTAGGGACAGTCCCTTACGAGCAGTACTTC. It yields the protein CASTLGTVPYEQYF.

This sequence joins TRBV6-1 and TRBJ1-3, with D possibly matching TRBD1 (6 bases). V gave up 2 bases and J gave up 8 bases, with 16 bases separating them. Germline values: CDR1 MNHNS, CDR2 SASEGT. The CDR3 is 15 residues long. The CDR3 here is CASSERDTGWYTIYF. CDR3 nucleotides: TGTGCCAGCAGTGAACGGGACACAGGGTGGTACACCATATATTTT.

This clone has only one observation. This sequence joins TRBV2 and TRBJ1-3, with D tentatively TRBD1 (5 bases). CDR1 and CDR2 from the germline V gene are SNHLY and FYNNEI. CDR3 length equals 13 residues. V was shortened by 4 bases and J by 3 bases, with 7 bases between the two germline ends. The CDR3 sequence: CASSGGFGNTIYF. In nucleotides, the CDR3 is TGTGCCAGCAGTGGGGGGTTTGGAAACACCATATATTTT.

This clone occurred once. The chain recombines TRBV5-1 with TRBJ1-1, with D perhaps TRBD1 (6 bases). CDR1 SGHRS and CDR2 YFSETQ come from the germline V gene. V dropped 0 bases and J dropped 7 bases, with 10 bases sitting between them. The CDR3 length is 13 residues. Written as DNA, the CDR3 is TGCGCCAGCAGCTTGGCAGGGGAAGGTGAAGCTTTCTTT. Protein product: CASSLAGEGEAFF.

J is TRBJ2-7 and V is TRBV7-2; the match to TRBD1 covers 9 bases. The V and J ends lost 5 bases and 1 base, in that order; junction bases with no gene match: 6. Germline V gives CDR1 SGHTA, CDR2 FQGNSA. This CDR3 region has 15 residues. The CDR3 DNA reads as TGTGCCAGCAGCAGCGGACAGGGGCTATCCTACGAGCAGTACTTC. Its protein product is CASSSGQGLSYEQYF.

The V call is TRBV11-2, the J call TRBJ2-3; no definite D call. This CDR3 region has 15 residues. Germline V gives CDR1 SGHAT, CDR2 FQNNGV. V was cut by 1 base and J by 3 bases, with 11 bases left in between. For the CDR3, the DNA is TGTGCCAGCAGCTTAGCTGGTGCCCGGACAGATACGCAGTATTTT. Protein sequence: CASSLAGARTDTQYF. The full variable domain, in which reference TRBV11-2 and TRBJ2-3 provide the parts outside the CDR3, is EAGVAQSPRYKIIEKRQSVAFWCNPISGHATLYWYQQILGQGPKLLIQFQNNGVVDDSQLPKDRFSAERLKGVDSTLKIQPAKLEDSAVYLCASSLAGARTDTQYFGPGTRLTVL.

This chain connects TRBV15 to TRBJ1-1; D gene uncertain. Germline-derived CDR1 and CDR2 are LNHNV and YYDKDF (reference sequence). Trimming removed 6 bases from V and 6 bases from J, with 14 bases in between. The length of the CDR3 is 13 residues. This CDR3 reads CATSILLSSEAFF. Here the CDR3 DNA reads TGTGCCACCAGTATTCTTCTAAGCTCTGAAGCTTTCTTT.

The DNA of the CDR3 is TGTGCCAGCCCACACCCTCTGGTGGGGGAGACCCAGTACTTC. Protein sequence: CASPHPLVGETQYF. The chain carries TRBV2 and TRBJ2-5; D is uncertain. Trimming stripped 8 bases from V and 5 bases from J, with 18 bases between. The CDR3 contains 14 residues. CDR1 and CDR2 from the germline V gene are SNHLY and FYNNEI.

This clone was counted once. The chain employs TRBV3-1 (or the pseudogene TRBV3-2) and TRBJ2-2; 11 bases match TRBD2. CDR3 length: 20 amino acids. Germline V gene data show CDR1 as LGHDT and CDR2 as YNNKEL (reference sequence). V trimming: 1 base; J trimming: 2 bases; junction bases outside the gene matches: 12. The CDR3 coding sequence is TGTGCCAGCAGCCAAGTTTGGGCTAGCGGGAGGACTTACAACACCGGGGAGCTGTTTTTT. This gives the protein CASSQVWASGRTYNTGELFF.

The rearrangement uses TRBV7-9 and TRBJ1-5; 9 bases line up with TRBD1. This CDR3 has 14 amino acids. J was trimmed by 4 bases and V by 5 bases; bases with no gene match: 3. Germline CDR1 reads SEHNR; CDR2 reads FQNEAQ (reference sequence). The chain's CDR3 is CASSRTGDNQPQHF. As DNA, the CDR3 is TGTGCCAGCAGCCGGACAGGGGATAATCAGCCCCAGCATTTT.

V and J are TRBV5-8 and TRBJ2-7, with D possibly TRBD2 on 7 matching bases. V lost 4 bases to trimming and J lost 6 bases, with 23 bases between them. CDR1 SGHTS and CDR2 YDEGEE come from the germline V gene. The CDR3 consists of 16 residues. The CDR3 loop is CASSPVLGGPKFEQYF. DNA of the CDR3: TGTGCCAGCAGCCCCGTATTGGGGGGGCCGAAGTTCGAGCAGTACTTC.

The DNA for the CDR3 is TGTGCCAGCAGTGGAGGATCCAATGAGCAGTTCTTC. Its translation is CASSGGSNEQFF. V gene TRBV2 combines with J gene TRBJ2-1; D call uncertain. Germline lookup yields CDR1 SNHLY and CDR2 FYNNEI. This CDR3 region has 12 residues. Trimming removed 4 bases from V and 6 bases from J, with 7 bases in between.

Only a few counts were recorded for this clone. The rearrangement links TRBV9 to TRBJ2-1, with D unresolved. The CDR3 consists of 13 residues. CDR1 SGDLS and CDR2 YYNGEE come from the germline V gene. Trimming removed 1 base at V and 10 bases at J, with 12 bases between. CDR3 DNA sequence: TGTGCCAGCAGCGTAATACCCAAGAGGGAGCAGTTCTTC. Translation: CASSVIPKREQFF.

This clone was picked up a small number of times. The chain is built from TRBV6-5 and TRBJ1-1, with TRBD1 as a possible D gene (5 bases). V was shortened by 8 bases and J by 0 bases, with 10 bases between the two germline ends. The germline V gene encodes CDR1 MNHEY and CDR2 SVGAGI. The CDR3 is made up of 13 amino acids. The CDR3 loop is CASPDRVNTEAFF. CDR3 nucleotide sequence: TGTGCCAGCCCAGACAGAGTGAACACTGAAGCTTTCTTT.

The chain combines TRBV30 with TRBJ1-2; D remains unclear. Trimming shortened V by 0 bases and J by 2 bases, and 10 bases separated the two germline ends. Germline V lookup: CDR1 GTSNPN, CDR2 SVGIG (reference sequence). The CDR3 runs to 14 residues. CDR3 protein: CAWSVASGNYGYTF. Written as DNA, the CDR3 is TGTGCCTGGAGTGTCGCCAGCGGAAACTATGGCTACACCTTC.

This clone has a handful of counts. The chain joins TRBV6-5 to TRBJ1-1, with D possibly being TRBD1 (5 bases). This CDR3 spans 15 amino acids. V shed 2 bases and J shed 2 bases, with 12 bases lying between them. The germline gives CDR1 MNHEY, CDR2 SVGAGI. The CDR3 DNA follows: TGTGCCAGCAGTTACCGGGGGTTGATAAACACTGAAGCTTTCTTT. Encoded protein: CASSYRGLINTEAFF.

The chain carries TRBV6-5 and TRBJ1-6, with TRBD1 identical over 9 bases. CDR3 size: 14 residues. The germline CDR1 and CDR2 sequences are MNHEY and SVGAGI. V was pared by 6 bases and J by 7 bases, with 4 bases of the junction left unmatched. The chain's CDR3 is CASRRDRANSPLHF. The CDR3 DNA reads TGTGCCAGCAGACGGGACAGGGCGAATTCACCCCTCCACTTT.

The rearrangement uses TRBV18 and TRBJ2-7, with no clear D. The CDR3 spans 15 residues. Per the germline V gene, CDR1 is KGHSH and CDR2 is LQKENI. V was cut by 0 bases and J by 6 bases, with 15 bases left in between. The CDR3 reads CASSPPGRTQGEQYF. The CDR3 region has the DNA TGTGCCAGCTCACCACCAGGCAGAACCCAAGGCGAGCAGTACTTC.

This clone was seen only a few times. The J gene is TRBJ1-5, the V gene TRBV11-2, with a tentative D call TRBD1 (6 bases). There are 15 residues in the CDR3. The V gene lost 0 bases and the J gene lost 7 bases, with 13 bases spanning the gap. Germline assignment: CDR1 SGHAT and CDR2 FQNNGV. CDR3 sequence: CASSLDRRGGQPQHF. DNA for the CDR3: TGTGCCAGCAGCTTAGATCGGAGGGGGGGACAGCCCCAGCATTTT.

V usage is TRBV6-5 and J usage is TRBJ1-5; a weak D match, TRBD1 (6 bases). CDR3 size: 15 residues. V was cut by 0 bases and J by 5 bases, with 11 bases left in between. From germline, CDR1 is MNHEY and CDR2 SVGAGI. The CDR3 sequence is CASSYSQGSHQPQHF. CDR3 nucleotide sequence: TGTGCCAGCAGTTACTCCCAGGGGAGTCATCAGCCCCAGCATTTT.

This clone occurred a few times. The chain has TRBV6-4 and TRBJ2-3, with 8 bases lining up with TRBD2. Trimming took 0 bases from V and 1 from J; bases not matched to a gene: 0. This CDR3 contains 15 residues. CDR1 is MRHNA, CDR2 SNTAGT, per germline. CDR3 sequence reads: CASSDSSGGTDTQYF. As DNA, the CDR3 is TGTGCCAGCAGTGACTCTAGCGGGGGCACAGATACGCAGTATTTT.

This chain connects TRBV2 to TRBJ2-2, with TRBD1 as a possible D gene (5 bases). V dropped 7 bases and J dropped 1 base, with 13 bases sitting between them. The germline CDR1 and CDR2 sequences are SNHLY and FYNNEI. This CDR3 is built from 15 residues. The CDR3 region is CASKLVRVNTGELFF. The CDR3 bases are TGTGCCAGCAAATTGGTCAGGGTGAACACCGGGGAGCTGTTTTTT.